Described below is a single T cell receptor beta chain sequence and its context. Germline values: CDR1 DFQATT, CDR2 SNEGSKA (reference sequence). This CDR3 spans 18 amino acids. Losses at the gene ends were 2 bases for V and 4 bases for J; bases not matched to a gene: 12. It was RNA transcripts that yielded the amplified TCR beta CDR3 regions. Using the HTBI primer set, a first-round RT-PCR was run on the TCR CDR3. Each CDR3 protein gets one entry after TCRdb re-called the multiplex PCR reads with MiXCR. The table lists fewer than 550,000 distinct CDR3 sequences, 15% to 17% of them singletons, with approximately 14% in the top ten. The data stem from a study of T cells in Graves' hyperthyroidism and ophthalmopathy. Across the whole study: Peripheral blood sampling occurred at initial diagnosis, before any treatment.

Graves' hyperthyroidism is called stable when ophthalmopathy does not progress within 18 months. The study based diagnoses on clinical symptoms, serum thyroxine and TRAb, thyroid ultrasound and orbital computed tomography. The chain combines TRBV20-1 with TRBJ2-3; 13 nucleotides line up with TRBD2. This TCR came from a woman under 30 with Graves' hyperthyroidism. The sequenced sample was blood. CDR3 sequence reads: CSARSTQRLAGGADTQYF. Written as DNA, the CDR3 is TGCAGTGCTAGATCGACCCAGCGACTAGCGGGGGGCGCAGATACGCAGTATTTT.